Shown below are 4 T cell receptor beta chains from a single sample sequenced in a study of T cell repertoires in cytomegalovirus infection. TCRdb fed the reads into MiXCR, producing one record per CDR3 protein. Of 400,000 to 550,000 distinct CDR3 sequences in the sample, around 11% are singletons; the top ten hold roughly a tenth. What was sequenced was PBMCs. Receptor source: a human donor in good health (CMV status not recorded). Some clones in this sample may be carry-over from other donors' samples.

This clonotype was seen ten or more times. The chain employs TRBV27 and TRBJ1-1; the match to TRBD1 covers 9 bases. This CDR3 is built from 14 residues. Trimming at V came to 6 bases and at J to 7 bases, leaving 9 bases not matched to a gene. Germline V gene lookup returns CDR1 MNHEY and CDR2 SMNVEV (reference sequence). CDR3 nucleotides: TGTGCCAGCAGGCCTACAGGGGGCGGGGGTGAAGCTTTCTTT. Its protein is CASRPTGGGGEAFF.

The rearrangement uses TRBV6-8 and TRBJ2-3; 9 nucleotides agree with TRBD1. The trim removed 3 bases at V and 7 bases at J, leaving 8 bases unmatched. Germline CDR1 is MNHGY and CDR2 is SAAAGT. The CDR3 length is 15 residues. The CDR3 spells CASSYAGTGLNTQYF. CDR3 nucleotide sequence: TGTGCCAGCAGTTATGCCGGGACAGGGCTGAATACGCAGTATTTT.

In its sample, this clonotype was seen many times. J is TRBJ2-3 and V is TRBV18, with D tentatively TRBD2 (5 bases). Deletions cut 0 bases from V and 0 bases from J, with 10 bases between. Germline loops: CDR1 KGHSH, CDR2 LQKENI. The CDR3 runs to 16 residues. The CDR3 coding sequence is TGTGCCAGCTCACCACCGACCGGGATAAGCACAGATACGCAGTATTTT. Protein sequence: CASSPPTGISTDTQYF.

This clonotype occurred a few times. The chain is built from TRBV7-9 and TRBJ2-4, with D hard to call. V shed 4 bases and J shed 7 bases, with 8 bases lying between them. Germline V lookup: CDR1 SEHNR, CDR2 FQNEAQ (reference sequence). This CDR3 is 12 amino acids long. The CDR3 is CASSSLENIQYF. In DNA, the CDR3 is TGTGCCAGCAGCTCTCTAGAGAACATTCAGTACTTC.